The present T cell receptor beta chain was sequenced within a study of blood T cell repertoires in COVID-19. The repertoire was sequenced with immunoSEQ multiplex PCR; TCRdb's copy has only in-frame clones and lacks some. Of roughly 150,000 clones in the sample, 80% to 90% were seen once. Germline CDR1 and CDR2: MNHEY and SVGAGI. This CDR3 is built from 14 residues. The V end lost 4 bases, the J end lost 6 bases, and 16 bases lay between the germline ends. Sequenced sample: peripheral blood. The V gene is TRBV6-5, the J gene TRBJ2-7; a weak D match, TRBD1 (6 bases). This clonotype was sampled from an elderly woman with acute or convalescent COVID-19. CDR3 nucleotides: TGTGCCAGCAGTTTTAAGGCAGGGGCCCTCGAGCAGTACTTC. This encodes CASSFKAGALEQYF.